A single sample gave rise to the 30 T cell receptor beta chains below, sequenced in a study of control samples from healthy donors and cancer patients. Clones were sequenced by immunoSEQ multiplex PCR, and TCRdb holds only the in-frame ones, with some missing. Counted here are 100,000 to 150,000 clones, 90% occurring once; the ten biggest clones make up roughly 2.7%. The sample was blood. The receptors derive from a man aged 18-30 years in good health.

This clone was detected a few times. The rearrangement joins TRBV12-3 or TRBV12-4 to TRBJ1-1; D is unclear. The CDR3 sequence is 12 residues long. The V gene lost 4 bases and the J gene lost 0 bases, with 3 bases spanning the gap. The CDR3 loop reads CASSSVNTEAFF. In DNA, the CDR3 is TGTGCCAGCAGTTCAGTGAACACTGAAGCTTTCTTT.

The CDR3 bases are TGTGCCAGCAGCCCTCAGGGCCTACGTTGGACCCAGTACTTC. This translates into CASSPQGLRWTQYF. The chain combines TRBV7-2 with TRBJ2-5, with a weak D call TRBD1 (5 bases). This CDR3 is 14 amino acids long. V gave up 5 bases and J gave up 7 bases, with 17 bases separating them. The germline V gene encodes CDR1 SGHTA and CDR2 FQGNSA.

This clone was counted once. The gene calls are TRBV18 and TRBJ2-2; 16 bases are a match to TRBD2. Trimming at V came to 5 bases and at J to 5 bases, leaving 8 bases not matched to a gene. This CDR3 comprises 18 residues. Germline loops: CDR1 KGHSH, CDR2 LQKENI. The CDR3: CASSSGLAGGPRTGELFF. The CDR3 DNA is TGTGCCAGCTCATCGGGACTAGCGGGAGGGCCGAGGACCGGGGAGCTGTTTTTT.

This clone showed up just once. This rearrangement joins TRBV30 to TRBJ1-2; D possibly corresponds to TRBD1 (5 bases). The CDR3 consists of 15 residues. CDR1 is GTSNPN and CDR2 is SVGIG in the germline V gene (reference sequence). The V and J ends lost 0 bases and 4 bases respectively, with 15 bases between them. CDR3 protein: CAWSVPGTEAYGYTF. The CDR3 DNA reads as TGTGCCTGGAGTGTACCCGGGACGGAGGCCTATGGCTACACCTTC. The full variable domain, rest sourced from reference TRBV30 and TRBJ1-2, is SQTIHQWPATLVQPVGSPLSLECTVEGTSNPNLYWYRQAAGRGLQLLFYSVGIGQISSEVPQNLSASRPQDRQFILSSKKLLLSDSGFYLCAWSVPGTEAYGYTFGSGTRLTVV.

V usage is TRBV11-2 and J usage is TRBJ2-5; D gene unclear. Germline lookup yields CDR1 SGHAT and CDR2 FQNNGV. The CDR3 has 15 amino acids. Trimming removed 4 bases from V and 0 bases from J, with 12 bases in between. The CDR3 is CASSSRRAYQETQYF. Written as DNA, the CDR3 is TGTGCCAGCAGCTCCCGGCGAGCATACCAAGAGACCCAGTACTTC.

The rearrangement uses TRBV28 and TRBJ2-1; 7 bases are shared with TRBD2. J gave up 9 bases and V 6 bases, and 8 bases lay outside the gene matches. Germline lookup yields CDR1 MDHEN and CDR2 SYDVKM. The CDR3 spans 13 residues. CDR3 coding DNA: TGTGCCAGCAGCGGACTAGATTACGGTGAGCAGTTCTTC. Translation gives CASSGLDYGEQFF.

CDR3: CASSPWGGQGGGYEQYF. As DNA, the CDR3 is TGTGCCAGCAGCCCTTGGGGGGGACAGGGCGGAGGGTACGAGCAGTACTTC. The chain employs TRBV3-1 (or the pseudogene TRBV3-2) and TRBJ2-7, with 9 nucleotides matching TRBD1. The CDR3 is 17 residues long. Germline lookup yields CDR1 LGHDT and CDR2 YNNKEL (reference sequence). Unmatched junction bases numbered 14, after V lost 4 bases and J lost 4 bases.

The rearrangement links TRBV18 to TRBJ1-6; 8 nucleotides match TRBD1. V shed 5 bases, J shed 6 bases, and the junction held 9 bases outside the gene matches. Germline CDR1 is KGHSH and CDR2 is LQKENI. The CDR3 consists of 16 residues. CDR3 protein: CASSTTGQGANSPLHF. CDR3 coding DNA: TGTGCCAGCTCAACTACAGGGCAGGGGGCTAATTCACCCCTCCACTTT.

V and J are TRBV6-7 and TRBJ2-1; D is uncertain. TRBV6-7 is recorded as an ORF, its role being uncertain. Trimming stripped 10 bases from V and 2 bases from J, with 12 bases between. This CDR3 comprises 13 residues. The CDR3 region is CANPSWPYNEQFF. The CDR3 DNA reads as TGTGCCAACCCTTCTTGGCCCTACAATGAGCAGTTCTTC.

The chain employs TRBV6-6 and TRBJ2-7; D is ambiguous. Germline CDR1 reads MNHNY; CDR2 reads SVGAGI (reference sequence). The ends were cut back, 0 bases at V and 2 bases at J, with 2 bases in the middle. The CDR3 is 12 residues long. CDR3 sequence (DNA): TGTGCCAGCAGTTACTCCCCCTACGAGCAGTACGTC. It codes for CASSYSPYEQYV.

This chain connects TRBV4-3 to TRBJ1-4; the D is unclear. CDR3 length: 14 residues. V shed 1 base and J shed 0 bases, with 3 bases lying between them. From germline, CDR1 is LGHNA and CDR2 YSLEER. The CDR3 here is CASSQAATNEKLFF. The DNA for the CDR3 is TGCGCCAGCAGCCAAGCCGCAACTAATGAAAAACTGTTTTTT.

The gene calls are TRBV4-1 and TRBJ2-1; TRBD2 agrees at 14 bases. Germline CDR1 reads MGHRA; CDR2 reads YSYEKL. V lost 4 bases and J lost 7; bases outside the gene matches: 6. The CDR3 consists of 16 residues. Here the CDR3 reads CASSPLGTSGRNEQFF. Here the CDR3 DNA reads TGCGCCAGCAGCCCCCTAGGGACTAGCGGGAGAAATGAGCAGTTCTTC.

The V call is TRBV5-4, the J call TRBJ2-7; possibly TRBD2 for D (6 bases). Trimming stripped 1 base from V and 5 bases from J, with 10 bases between. Germline lookup yields CDR1 SGHNT and CDR2 YYREEE (reference sequence). This CDR3 contains 13 residues. CDR3 sequence (DNA): TGTGCCAGCAGCTTGTCGGGAGCAGACGAGCAGTACGTC. Translated: CASSLSGADEQYV.

The chain is built from TRBV15 and TRBJ1-5; D perhaps matches TRBD1 (6 bases). The CDR3 contains 16 residues. Trimming took off 5 bases at V and 2 bases at J, with 16 bases between the two ends. Germline V CDR1 and CDR2: LNHNV, YYDKDF (reference sequence). Written as DNA, the CDR3 is TGTGCCACCAGCCCACAGCGGGCAGGGGGCAATCAGCCCCAGCATTTT. It is translated as CATSPQRAGGNQPQHF.

This clone was found once. V is TRBV3-1 (or the pseudogene TRBV3-2) and J is TRBJ1-1; 7 positions agree with TRBD1. Germline V lookup: CDR1 LGHDT, CDR2 YNNKEL (reference sequence). The CDR3 spans 16 residues. The J segment lost 1 base and the V segment lost 4 bases, leaving 9 bases of the junction unmatched. As DNA, the CDR3 is TGTGCCAGCAGCCTACACCCGGGACAGACGAACACTGAAGCTTTCTTT. Amino acids: CASSLHPGQTNTEAFF.

The genes are TRBV30 and TRBJ1-3, with D perhaps matching TRBD1 (6 bases). This CDR3 region has 14 residues. CDR1 and CDR2 from the germline V gene are GTSNPN and SVGIG (reference sequence). Trimming took 2 bases from V and 1 from J, leaving 9 bases between them. The DNA for the CDR3 is TGTGCCTGGAGTACAGGGTTATCTGGAAACACCATATATTTT. Protein: CAWSTGLSGNTIYF.

The V gene is TRBV3-1 (or the pseudogene TRBV3-2), the J gene TRBJ2-7, with TRBD2 matching 10 bases. This CDR3 has 11 residues. Germline CDR1 reads LGHDT; CDR2 reads YNNKEL (reference sequence). CDR3 loop: CASSQDSLAGV. The CDR3 DNA reads TGTGCCAGCAGCCAAGATTCACTAGCGGGAGTC.

The V call is TRBV6-1, the J call TRBJ2-1; maybe TRBD1 (5 bases). V was clipped by 1 base and J by 5 bases, with 18 bases between them. This CDR3 is built from 17 residues. Germline V CDR1 and CDR2: MNHNS, SASEGT. Written as DNA, the CDR3 is TGTGCCAGCAGTGAAGGACGATCGGCACAGGCAAACAATGAGCAGTTCTTC. It encodes CASSEGRSAQANNEQFF.

The chain couples TRBV11-1 to TRBJ1-1, with D uncertain. The CDR3 has 13 residues. Trimming shortened V by 2 bases and J by 4 bases, and 8 bases separated the two germline ends. Germline lookup yields CDR1 SGHAT and CDR2 FQDESV (reference sequence). CDR3 sequence (DNA): TGTGCCAGCAGCTTATGGAGTGTCACTGAAGCTTTCTTT. Encoded protein: CASSLWSVTEAFF.

This clone showed up just once. The V and J genes are TRBV19 and TRBJ2-3; D not certain. Germline CDR1 reads LNHDA; CDR2 reads SQIVND (reference sequence). The CDR3 covers 13 residues. V shed 6 bases and J shed 3 bases, with 10 bases lying between them. The CDR3 is CASRTTETDTQYF. CDR3 DNA: TGTGCCAGTAGGACAACCGAGACAGATACGCAGTATTTT.

The chain has TRBV10-2 and TRBJ2-1; D may match TRBD1 or TRBD2 (5 bases each). Germline lookup yields CDR1 WSHSY and CDR2 SAAADI. V lost 6 bases and J 6 bases, leaving 9 bases between the germline ends. CDR3 length: 12 amino acids. The DNA for the CDR3 is TGCGCCAGCAGCTGGGACGCCAATGAGCAGTTCTTC. Protein sequence: CASSWDANEQFF.

The gene calls are TRBV5-1 and TRBJ2-2; 7 positions agree with TRBD1. The CDR3 covers 14 residues. With 2 bases clipped from V and 5 bases from J, the junction kept 3 bases outside the gene matches. Germline CDR1 SGHRS, CDR2 YFSETQ. CDR3 protein: CASSFSTGTGELFF. The CDR3 nucleotides read TGCGCCAGCAGCTTTTCGACAGGGACCGGGGAGCTGTTTTTT. Drawing the rest from reference TRBV5-1 and TRBJ2-2, the complete variable domain is KAGVTQTPRYLIKTRGQQVTLSCSPISGHRSVSWYQQTPGQGLQFLFEYFSETQRNKGNFPGRFSGRQFSNSRSEMNVSTLELGDSALYLCASSFSTGTGELFFGEGSRLTVL.

V is TRBV28 and J is TRBJ2-3; D unresolved. Germline V gene lookup returns CDR1 MDHEN and CDR2 SYDVKM. V was clipped by 2 bases and J by 8 bases, with 8 bases between them. The CDR3 totals 12 residues. The CDR3 DNA is TGTGCCAGCAGTTTAGGTTTTGGTACGCAGTATTTT. Protein sequence: CASSLGFGTQYF.

The chain couples TRBV9 to TRBJ1-2; possible D gene TRBD1, 5 bases. Germline V lookup: CDR1 SGDLS, CDR2 YYNGEE. The CDR3 contains 17 residues. V was clipped by 0 bases and J by 4 bases, with 19 bases between them. The CDR3 DNA follows: TGTGCCAGCAGCGTAGCCTATTCAGGGATTTCTGGCTATGGCTACACCTTC. This encodes CASSVAYSGISGYGYTF.

This sequence joins TRBV24-1 and TRBJ2-2; TRBD1 agrees at 10 bases. With V trimmed by 3 bases and J by 6 bases, 6 bases remained unmatched. The CDR3 contains 16 residues. The germline gives CDR1 KGHDR, CDR2 SFDVKD. The CDR3 coding sequence is TGTGCCACCAGTGATATGACAGGGGGCGTATCCGGGGAGCTGTTTTTT. This codes for CATSDMTGGVSGELFF.

The genes are TRBV9 and TRBJ1-1; no clear D. Germline V CDR1 and CDR2: SGDLS, YYNGEE. V was pared by 0 bases and J by 2 bases, with 5 bases between. The CDR3 is 13 residues long. The CDR3 spells CASSVASNTEAFF. CDR3 in DNA: TGTGCCAGCAGCGTAGCTAGCAACACTGAAGCTTTCTTT.

In DNA, the CDR3 is TGTGCCAGCATTATGACAGGGTTGGGCGAAAAACTGTTTTTT. The encoded protein is CASIMTGLGEKLFF. This chain connects TRBV2 to TRBJ1-4; 7 bases fit TRBD1. Germline V gene data show CDR1 as SNHLY and CDR2 as FYNNEI. This CDR3 is built from 14 residues. V lost 7 bases and J lost 8; bases outside the gene matches: 10.

V is TRBV19 and J is TRBJ2-3; 9 bases are a match to TRBD2. J was trimmed by 6 bases and V by 3 bases; bases with no gene match: 4. In germline, CDR1 is LNHDA, CDR2 SQIVND (reference sequence). The CDR3 runs 14 residues. CDR3 amino acids: CASSIGLAGDTQYF. The CDR3 DNA follows: TGTGCCAGTAGTATCGGCCTAGCGGGGGATACGCAGTATTTT.

This clone showed up just once. The chain has TRBV30 and TRBJ1-1; D is perhaps TRBD1 (5 bases). The ends were cut back, 1 base at V and 1 base at J, with 7 bases in the middle. This CDR3 is built from 13 residues. In germline, CDR1 is GTSNPN, CDR2 SVGIG (reference sequence). The CDR3 here is CAWSDTGNTEAFF. CDR3 nucleotides: TGTGCCTGGAGTGATACAGGGAACACTGAAGCTTTCTTT.

The chain recombines TRBV2 with TRBJ2-7, with D tentatively TRBD1 (6 bases). CDR3 length: 13 amino acids. Trimming stripped 4 bases from V and 0 bases from J, with 7 bases between. CDR1 is SNHLY, CDR2 FYNNEI, per germline. The CDR3 loop reads CASSGDTSYEQYF. The CDR3 DNA follows: TGTGCCAGCAGTGGGGACACCTCCTACGAGCAGTACTTC.